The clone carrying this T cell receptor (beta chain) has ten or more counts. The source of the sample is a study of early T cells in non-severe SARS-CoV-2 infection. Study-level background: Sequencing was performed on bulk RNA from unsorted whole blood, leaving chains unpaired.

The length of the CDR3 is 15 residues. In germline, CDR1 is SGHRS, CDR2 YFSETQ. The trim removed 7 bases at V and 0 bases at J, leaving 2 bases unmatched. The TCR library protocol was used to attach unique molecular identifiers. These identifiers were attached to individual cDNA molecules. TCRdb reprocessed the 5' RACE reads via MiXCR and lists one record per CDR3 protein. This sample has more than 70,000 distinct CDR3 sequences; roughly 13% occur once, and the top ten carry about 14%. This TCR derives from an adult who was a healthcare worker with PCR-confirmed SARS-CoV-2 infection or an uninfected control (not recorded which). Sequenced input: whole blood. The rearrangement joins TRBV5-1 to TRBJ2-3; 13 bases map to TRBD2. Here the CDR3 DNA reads TGCGCCAGCGGACTAGCGGGGGCTAGCACAGATACGCAGTATTTT. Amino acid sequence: CASGLAGASTDTQYF.